These 32 T cell receptor beta chains were sequenced from one sample in a study of blood T cell repertoires in COVID-19. Sequencing used immunoSEQ multiplex PCR; TCRdb keeps in-frame clones, though not all of them. Of about 140,000 clones in the sample, 70% to 90% were seen once. Sequenced sample: peripheral blood. The receptors were gathered from a human donor in a cohort sampled during active COVID-19.

This chain connects TRBV7-3 to TRBJ2-3; 8 nucleotides agree with TRBD2. CDR3 length: 15 residues. In germline, CDR1 is SGHTA, CDR2 FQGTGA. Trimming cost V 4 bases and J 0 bases; bases outside gene matches: 3. Here the CDR3 DNA reads TGTGCCAGCAGCTCAAAGCGGGGGAGCACAGATACGCAGTATTTT. This sequence encodes CASSSKRGSTDTQYF.

The chain recombines TRBV5-1 with TRBJ1-1; D is uncertain. From germline, CDR1 is SGHRS and CDR2 YFSETQ. There are 15 residues in the CDR3. Trimming left V 0 bases short and J 2 bases short, with 11 bases between. This CDR3 is CASSLGRRLNTEAFF. CDR3 nucleotide sequence: TGCGCCAGCAGCTTGGGAAGGAGACTAAACACTGAAGCTTTCTTT.

The chain uses TRBV19 and TRBJ2-7; TRBD2 aligns across 7 bases. Trimming removed 0 bases from V and 1 base from J; junction bases left unmatched: 6. There are 16 residues in the CDR3. Germline V lookup: CDR1 LNHDA, CDR2 SQIVND (reference sequence). CDR3 protein: CASSIDPGTTSYEQYF. CDR3 nucleotide sequence: TGTGCCAGTAGTATAGATCCCGGGACTACGTCCTACGAGCAGTACTTC.

J is TRBJ2-4 and V is TRBV12-3 or TRBV12-4, with D perhaps matching TRBD1 (5 bases). Trimming shortened V by 1 base and J by 11 bases, and 9 bases separated the two germline ends. This CDR3 spans 12 amino acids. The DNA of the CDR3 is TGTGCCAGCAGTTTAGTAGGGGCCTTTCAGTACTTC. Translation: CASSLVGAFQYF.

This clone was recorded once. The chain is built from TRBV9 and TRBJ1-1; D gene ambiguous. This CDR3 has 13 residues. The V gene's germline CDR1 is SGDLS and CDR2 YYNGEE. Trimming stripped 1 base from V and 3 bases from J, with 7 bases between. The CDR3 nucleotides are TGTGCCAGCAGCGTAATGGCTGACACTGAAGCTTTCTTT. It codes for CASSVMADTEAFF.

CDR3 residues: CASSEGGRTTDTQYF. As DNA, the CDR3 is TGTGCCAGCTCCGAAGGTGGCAGAACCACAGATACGCAGTATTTT. The gene calls are TRBV7-9 and TRBJ2-3, with no clear D. With 8 bases removed from V and 2 bases from J, the gap between germline ends came to 17 bases. Per the germline V gene, CDR1 is SEHNR and CDR2 is FQNEAQ (reference sequence). The CDR3 spans 15 residues.

The chain couples TRBV7-9 to TRBJ2-1, with 8 bases lining up with TRBD2. The CDR3 contains 16 residues. J was trimmed by 2 bases and V by 3 bases; bases with no gene match: 6. The germline CDR1 and CDR2 sequences are SEHNR and FQNEAQ (reference sequence). Here the CDR3 DNA reads TGTGCCAGCAGCTTTAGCGGGGCAATAACCTACAATGAGCAGTTCTTC. This encodes CASSFSGAITYNEQFF.

V is TRBV10-1 and J is TRBJ2-7; TRBD2 agrees at 11 bases. The CDR3 is 16 amino acids. Germline CDR1 WNHNN, CDR2 SYGVQD (reference sequence). J gave up 5 bases and V 11 bases, and 17 bases lay outside the gene matches. The CDR3 is CARLAGGPLELHEQYF. The DNA of the CDR3 is TGCGCCCGCTTAGCGGGAGGGCCATTAGAATTGCACGAGCAGTACTTC.

The chain carries TRBV7-9 and TRBJ1-1, with a weak D call TRBD1 (6 bases). Per germline, CDR1 SEHNR and CDR2 FQNEAQ (reference sequence). This CDR3 contains 17 residues. The germline V and J ends were trimmed by 3 bases and 4 bases, with 21 bases remaining between them. The chain's CDR3 is CASSLGIGTGPGTEAFF. CDR3 coding DNA: TGTGCCAGCAGCTTGGGTATTGGTACAGGGCCGGGCACTGAAGCTTTCTTT.

The V gene is TRBV15, the J gene TRBJ1-2; 7 bases fit TRBD1. The CDR3 has 13 amino acids. Germline V gene sequence: CDR1 LNHNV, CDR2 YYDKDF (reference sequence). Losses at the gene ends were 5 bases for V and 2 bases for J; bases not matched to a gene: 2. The CDR3 here is CATSRTGNYGYTF. CDR3 nucleotides: TGTGCCACCAGCCGGACAGGCAACTATGGCTACACCTTC.

This chain uses TRBV10-2 with TRBJ1-2; 9 positions agree with TRBD1. The length of the CDR3 is 14 residues. Losses at the gene ends were 2 bases for V and 7 bases for J; bases not matched to a gene: 5. Per germline, CDR1 WSHSY and CDR2 SAAADI. CDR3 sequence (DNA): TGCGCCAGCAGTGAGGTAACAGGGGGCGCTGGCTACACCTTC. As protein: CASSEVTGGAGYTF.

The V gene is TRBV6-5, the J gene TRBJ1-4; 8 bases line up with TRBD1. Per germline, CDR1 MNHEY and CDR2 SVGAGI. V gave up 11 bases and J gave up 7 bases; unmatched junction bases: 15. The CDR3 extends over 15 amino acids. The CDR3 reads CAGFGVRGRGEKLFF. CDR3 in DNA: TGTGCCGGGTTTGGGGTCAGGGGGCGAGGTGAAAAACTGTTTTTT.

The gene calls are TRBV5-6 and TRBJ1-6, with TRBD1 identical over 11 bases. The V gene end was trimmed by 4 bases and the J gene end by 7 bases; junction bases not matched to a gene: 7. CDR3 length: 16 amino acids. Germline CDR1 and CDR2: SGHDT and YYEEEE. CDR3 residues: CASSGRTGGGNSPLHF. The CDR3 DNA is TGTGCCAGCAGCGGTCGGACAGGGGGCGGGAATTCACCCCTCCACTTT.

The chain uses TRBV6-6 and TRBJ2-1; 10 positions match TRBD1. CDR3 size: 15 residues. The ends lost 5 bases at V and 7 bases at J; junction bases unmatched: 8. CDR1 and CDR2 from the germline V gene are MNHNY and SVGAGI (reference sequence). CDR3 amino acids: CASSRGGQGENEQFF. CDR3 DNA: TGTGCCAGCAGTCGGGGCGGACAGGGGGAGAATGAGCAGTTCTTC.

This clone was picked up one time. The V and J genes are TRBV7-6 and TRBJ2-3, with a possible D match to TRBD2 (5 bases). The CDR3 spans 13 residues. Looked up from germline, CDR1 is SGHVS and CDR2 is FNYEAQ. Trimming shortened V by 4 bases and J by 1 base, and 6 bases separated the two germline ends. The CDR3 sequence is CASSYGGTDTQYF. CDR3 in DNA: TGTGCCAGCAGCTACGGGGGCACAGATACGCAGTATTTT.

This chain links TRBV18 with TRBJ1-4; tentatively, D is TRBD1 (6 bases). The germline V gene has CDR1 KGHSH and CDR2 LQKENI. The V and J ends lost 2 bases and 8 bases respectively, with 18 bases between them. CDR3 length equals 16 residues. This chain's CDR3 is CASSPFAGGAGEKLFF. The CDR3 nucleotides are TGTGCCAGCTCACCATTCGCGGGGGGCGCGGGGGAAAAACTGTTTTTT.

On this clone: The same CDR3 also results from other DNA sequences found in this sample. The rearrangement links TRBV3-1 (or the pseudogene TRBV3-2) to TRBJ2-1, with 13 bases matching TRBD2. Germline CDR1 and CDR2: LGHDT and YNNKEL (reference sequence). The CDR3 is made up of 16 amino acids. V lost 1 base, J lost 4 bases, and 1 base stayed unmatched. The DNA of the CDR3 is TGTGCCAGCAGCCAAGGACTAGCGGGAGGTTACAATGAGCAGTTCTTC. Translated: CASSQGLAGGYNEQFF.

This rearrangement joins TRBV19 to TRBJ2-5, with a tentative D call TRBD2 (5 bases). This CDR3 region has 17 residues. Looked up from germline, CDR1 is LNHDA and CDR2 is SQIVND (reference sequence). V dropped 3 bases and J dropped 1 base, with 18 bases sitting between them. The CDR3 sequence is CASSIVGVGVTQETQYF. The CDR3 region has the DNA TGTGCCAGTAGTATTGTCGGGGTGGGAGTAACCCAAGAGACCCAGTACTTC.

A word on this clone: The same CDR3 is also encoded by other DNA sequences in this sample. The chain joins TRBV19 to TRBJ1-1, with D uncertain. The CDR3 is 14 residues long. CDR1 LNHDA and CDR2 SQIVND come from the germline V gene (reference sequence). V lost 1 base, J lost 0 bases, and 6 bases lay in between. In nucleotides, the CDR3 is TGTGCCAGTAGTATAGGACACTTGAACACTGAAGCTTTCTTT. The encoded protein is CASSIGHLNTEAFF.

This clone has a single count. The chain has TRBV7-5 and TRBJ2-5; the table names TRBD2, a call not compared with the DNA. TRBV7-5 is classified as a pseudogene. The CDR3 length is 15 residues. The CDR3 DNA reads TGTGTCAGAAGACCTCTCAGCGGGGGAGGAGAGACCCAGTACTTC. As protein: CVRRPLSGGGETQYF.

The V and J genes are TRBV30 and TRBJ1-4, with TRBD1 matching over 8 bases. The CDR3 covers 15 residues. Germline-derived CDR1 and CDR2 are GTSNPN and SVGIG (reference sequence). V lost 2 bases, J lost 10 bases, and 12 bases stayed unmatched. The CDR3 nucleotides read TGTGCCTGGAGTCCGCCGCAGGGGGCACCGGGAAAACTGTTTTTT. It translates to CAWSPPQGAPGKLFF.

J is TRBJ1-1 and V is TRBV18, with D tentatively TRBD1 (6 bases). V lost 8 bases to trimming and J lost 2 bases, with 12 bases between them. This CDR3 spans 13 amino acids. Germline assignment: CDR1 KGHSH and CDR2 LQKENI. DNA for the CDR3: TGTGCCAGCCGACCAGGGGAAAACACTGAAGCTTTCTTT. As protein: CASRPGENTEAFF.

The chain couples TRBV21-1 to TRBJ2-1; the DNA was not compared with TRBD2, the D call given in the table. TRBV21-1 is reported as a pseudogene. This CDR3 region has 13 residues. The CDR3 loop is CASSRPSGLAQFF. The CDR3 coding sequence is TGTGCCAGCAGCCGTCCCTCGGGACTAGCCCAGTTCTTC.

This sequence joins TRBV4-1 and TRBJ2-1, with D perhaps TRBD1 (6 bases). This CDR3 region has 16 residues. The germline V gene encodes CDR1 MGHRA and CDR2 YSYEKL. Deletions cut 1 base from V and 4 bases from J, with 14 bases between. The CDR3, as DNA: TGCGCCAGCAGCCAAGGACAGGCCCTACTATACAATGAGCAGTTCTTC. Protein: CASSQGQALLYNEQFF.

V and J are TRBV24-1 and TRBJ2-1, with 15 bases lining up with TRBD2. Per the germline V gene, CDR1 is KGHDR and CDR2 is SFDVKD. The CDR3 consists of 19 residues. J lost 1 base, V lost 8 bases, and 11 bases had no gene match. This CDR3 reads CATITGTSGGTGSYNEQFF. DNA of the CDR3: TGTGCCACCATCACCGGGACTAGCGGGGGGACAGGTTCCTACAATGAGCAGTTCTTC.

This sequence joins TRBV4-2 and TRBJ2-1; TRBD2 agrees at 11 bases. Trimming took 0 bases from V and 12 from J; bases not matched to a gene: 10. The CDR3 consists of 16 residues. CDR1 and CDR2 from the germline V gene are LGHNA and YNFKEQ. The CDR3 region is CASSQEGGTSGRRQFF. CDR3 DNA sequence: TGTGCCAGCAGCCAAGAAGGAGGGACTAGCGGCCGGAGGCAGTTCTTC.

The chain combines TRBV7-9 with TRBJ1-2, with TRBD1 matching over 8 bases. The CDR3 length is 16 residues. The J segment lost 5 bases and the V segment lost 7 bases, leaving 15 bases of the junction unmatched. Germline assignment: CDR1 SEHNR and CDR2 FQNEAQ (reference sequence). The CDR3 reads CASKVRSQGARYGYTF. For the CDR3, the DNA is TGTGCCAGCAAGGTACGGTCGCAGGGGGCTCGGTATGGCTACACCTTC.

This clone was observed a few times. The V and J genes are TRBV7-3 and TRBJ2-7; 10 nucleotides align to TRBD1. The junction had 8 bases not matched to a gene; V was cut back by 5 bases and J by 4 bases. From germline, CDR1 is SGHTA and CDR2 FQGTGA. The CDR3 totals 15 residues. CDR3 loop: CASSAGTGASYEQYF. CDR3 nucleotides: TGTGCCAGCAGCGCCGGGACAGGGGCGTCTTACGAGCAGTACTTC.

CDR3 region: CASSYTGGQETQYF. The CDR3 coding sequence is TGTGCCAGCAGTTACACGGGGGGCCAAGAGACCCAGTACTTC. The chain carries TRBV6-5 and TRBJ2-5, with 7 bases identical to TRBD2. J lost 1 base, V lost 2 bases, and 1 base had no gene match. This CDR3 region has 14 residues. Germline CDR1 reads MNHEY; CDR2 reads SVGAGI.

This clone was seen a few times. This chain links TRBV19 with TRBJ1-1; D remains unclear. The germline V and J ends were trimmed by 7 bases and 1 base, with 10 bases remaining between them. The CDR3 sequence is 13 residues long. From germline, CDR1 is LNHDA and CDR2 SQIVND (reference sequence). The CDR3 spells CASTWRRNTEAFF. CDR3 nucleotides: TGTGCCAGTACCTGGCGGCGGAACACTGAAGCTTTCTTT.

This clone was detected only once. The chain has TRBV6-6 and TRBJ1-2, with 8 bases fitting TRBD1. The germline V gene has CDR1 MNHNY and CDR2 SVGAGI (reference sequence). The J segment lost 1 base and the V segment lost 7 bases, leaving 5 bases of the junction unmatched. This CDR3 is 14 amino acids long. The CDR3 loop is CASTADRVNYGYTF. The DNA for the CDR3 is TGTGCCAGCACCGCGGACAGGGTTAACTATGGCTACACCTTC.

The V and J genes are TRBV6-5 and TRBJ2-7, with D maybe TRBD2 (6 bases). The V gene's germline CDR1 is MNHEY and CDR2 SVGAGI. The CDR3 is 16 amino acids. Trimming took 0 bases from V and 3 from J, leaving 15 bases between them. CDR3 protein: CASSYSGGYKDYEQYF. DNA for the CDR3: TGTGCCAGCAGTTACTCAGGAGGGTATAAGGACTACGAGCAGTACTTC.